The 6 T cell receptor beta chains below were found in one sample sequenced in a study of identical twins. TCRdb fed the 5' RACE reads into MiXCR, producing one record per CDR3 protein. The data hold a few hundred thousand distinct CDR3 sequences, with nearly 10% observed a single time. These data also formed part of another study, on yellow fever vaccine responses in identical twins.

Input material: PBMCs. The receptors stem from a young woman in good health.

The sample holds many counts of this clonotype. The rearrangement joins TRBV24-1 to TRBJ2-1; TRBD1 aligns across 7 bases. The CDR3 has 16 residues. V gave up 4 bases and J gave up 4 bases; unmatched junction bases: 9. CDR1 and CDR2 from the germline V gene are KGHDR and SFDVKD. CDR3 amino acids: CATSDPGQVGYNEQFF. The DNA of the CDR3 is TGTGCCACCAGTGACCCCGGACAGGTTGGATACAATGAGCAGTTCTTC.

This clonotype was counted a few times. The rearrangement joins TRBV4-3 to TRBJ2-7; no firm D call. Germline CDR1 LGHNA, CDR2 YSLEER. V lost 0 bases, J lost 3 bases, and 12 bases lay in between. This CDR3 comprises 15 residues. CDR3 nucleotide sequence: TGCGCCAGCAGCCAAGATCTCTCGGATAACTACGAGCAGTACTTC. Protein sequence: CASSQDLSDNYEQYF.

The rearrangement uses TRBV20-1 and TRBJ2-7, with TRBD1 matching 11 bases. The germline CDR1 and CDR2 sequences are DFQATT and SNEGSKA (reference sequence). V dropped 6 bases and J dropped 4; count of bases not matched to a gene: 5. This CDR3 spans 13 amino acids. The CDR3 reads CSARTGGVYEQYF. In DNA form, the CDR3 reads TGCAGTGCCAGGACAGGGGGCGTATACGAGCAGTACTTC.

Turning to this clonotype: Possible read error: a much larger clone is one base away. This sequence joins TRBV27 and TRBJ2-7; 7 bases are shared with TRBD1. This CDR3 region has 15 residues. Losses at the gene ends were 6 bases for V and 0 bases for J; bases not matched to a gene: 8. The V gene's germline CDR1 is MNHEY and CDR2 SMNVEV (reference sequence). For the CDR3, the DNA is TGTGCCAGCAGCCCTGGACAGGCAACCTCCTACGAGCAGTACTTC. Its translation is CASSPGQATSYEQYF.

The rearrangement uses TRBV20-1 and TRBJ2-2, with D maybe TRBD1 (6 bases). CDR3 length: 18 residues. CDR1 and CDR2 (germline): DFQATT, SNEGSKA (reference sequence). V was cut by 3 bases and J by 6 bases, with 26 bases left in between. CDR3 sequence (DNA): TGCAGTGCTAGGCGCTTTGGGACATTCTCAGGGGCCTCCGGGGAGCTGTTTTTT. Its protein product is CSARRFGTFSGASGELFF.

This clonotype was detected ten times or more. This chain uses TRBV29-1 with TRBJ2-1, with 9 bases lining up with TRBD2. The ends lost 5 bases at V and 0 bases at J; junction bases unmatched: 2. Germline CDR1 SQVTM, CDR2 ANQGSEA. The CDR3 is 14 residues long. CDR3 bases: TGCAGCGTTCCTAGCGGGATCTCCTACAATGAGCAGTTCTTC. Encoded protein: CSVPSGISYNEQFF.